Each of the 8 T cell receptor beta chains below was sequenced from the same sample in a study of early T cells in non-severe SARS-CoV-2 infection. In TCRdb, the 5' RACE reads were re-called with MiXCR into one record per CDR3 protein. The sample has tens of thousands of distinct CDR3 sequences, less than 15% seen once. The specimen was whole blood. These receptors were obtained from an adult who was a healthcare worker with PCR-confirmed SARS-CoV-2 infection or an uninfected control (not recorded which).

In its sample, this clonotype was seen many times. This rearrangement joins TRBV25-1 to TRBJ2-7; 10 bases align to TRBD2. Germline CDR1 reads MGHDK; CDR2 reads SYGVNS. The V and J ends lost 4 bases and 6 bases, in that order; junction bases with no gene match: 9. This CDR3 is built from 15 residues. The chain's CDR3 is CASSGASGGKFEQYF. DNA for the CDR3: TGTGCCAGCAGTGGCGCTAGCGGGGGTAAATTCGAGCAGTACTTC.

Many counts were recorded for this clonotype. V gene TRBV7-9 combines with J gene TRBJ2-1; D is uncertain. V shed 2 bases and J shed 3 bases, with 8 bases lying between them. This CDR3 comprises 14 residues. Germline CDR1 reads SEHNR; CDR2 reads FQNEAQ (reference sequence). CDR3 bases: TGTGCCAGCAGCTTAAGTACTAACTACAATGAGCAGTTCTTC. Translating gives CASSLSTNYNEQFF.

The chain has TRBV7-7 and TRBJ2-5; perhaps TRBD2 as D (6 bases). The length of the CDR3 is 14 residues. Per the germline V gene, CDR1 is SSHAT and CDR2 is FNYEAQ (reference sequence). For the CDR3, the DNA is TGTACTAGCAGCTCGCAGGGCCTACAAGAGACCCAGTACTTC. Its translation is CTSSSQGLQETQYF.

This clonotype was recorded many times. V is TRBV7-9 and J is TRBJ2-7; 7 bases map to TRBD1. Germline CDR1 is SEHNR and CDR2 is FQNEAQ (reference sequence). V shed 0 bases, J shed 0 bases, and the junction held 2 bases outside the gene matches. The CDR3 is made up of 15 amino acids. The CDR3 region is CASSLAAGGSYEQYF. The CDR3 DNA is TGTGCCAGCAGCTTAGCGGCAGGGGGCTCCTACGAGCAGTACTTC.

Concerning this clonotype: A much larger clone lies one base from this, so it may be a read error. The gene calls are TRBV21-1 and TRBJ2-7; whether TRBD1, the table's D call, matches the DNA was not checked. TRBV21-1 is annotated as a pseudogene. CDR3 length equals 13 residues. CDR3 protein: CASRTGGGYERYF. In DNA form, the CDR3 reads TGTGCCAGCCGTACGGGGGGCGGCTACGAGCGGTACTTC.

The sample holds a few counts of this clonotype. CDR3 DNA: TGTGCCATCAGTGAGTCGCTAGCGGGGGGCCTGGGTGAGCAGTTCTTC. Protein sequence: CAISESLAGGLGEQFF. The chain is built from TRBV10-3 and TRBJ2-1, with 11 positions matching TRBD2. V was pared by 0 bases and J by 9 bases, with 7 bases of the junction left unmatched. The CDR3 is made up of 16 amino acids. Germline values: CDR1 ENHRY, CDR2 SYGVKD.

This clonotype was detected a few times. The rearrangement joins TRBV7-3 to TRBJ2-1; D is undetermined. The CDR3 loop spans 15 amino acids. Germline V lookup: CDR1 SGHTA, CDR2 FQGTGA. V lost 2 bases, J lost 6 bases, and 14 bases lay in between. This CDR3 reads CASSLGPWTGNEQFF. The CDR3 DNA reads TGTGCCAGCAGCTTAGGGCCCTGGACGGGCAATGAGCAGTTCTTC.

This clonotype came up a few times. This chain joins TRBV4-1 and TRBJ2-4; D gene ambiguous. The CDR3 has 13 residues. The V end lost 1 base, the J end lost 6 bases, and 7 bases lay between the germline ends. Germline values: CDR1 MGHRA, CDR2 YSYEKL. The CDR3 sequence is CASSQGQLNIQYF. As DNA, the CDR3 is TGCGCCAGCAGCCAAGGCCAGCTAAACATTCAGTACTTC.